This T cell receptor beta chain was identified in a study of T cells in Graves' hyperthyroidism and ophthalmopathy. Study-wide background: Peripheral blood specimens were obtained at initial diagnosis, prior to any treatment.

Authors of the study amplified TCR beta CDR3 regions from RNA transcripts. The study used the HTBI primer set for a first-round RT-PCR of the TCR CDR3. TCRdb redid the calling of the multiplex PCR reads with MiXCR, one entry per CDR3 protein. The table records about 360,000 distinct CDR3 sequences, less than 20% of them present only once. Germline V lookup: CDR1 SGDLS, CDR2 YYNGEE. V lost 3 bases, J lost 0 bases, and 18 bases lay in between. There are 17 residues in the CDR3. In the case of this clonotype: Its matching antigen is unknown.

Study-wide points: Blood samples included most of the expanded thyroid clonotypes exceeding 0.001. Stable hyperthyroidism was told apart from ophthalmopathy by a model built on 13 V-J features.

The specimen sequenced was blood. The J gene is TRBJ1-1, the V gene TRBV9, with D perhaps TRBD1 (6 bases). The origin of this receptor is a woman in her late teens or twenties with Graves' hyperthyroidism that later progressed to Graves' ophthalmopathy. The CDR3 DNA follows: TGTGCCAGCAGCGACTCGACAGGAGAGGAGGTGAACACTGAAGCTTTCTTT. Its translation is CASSDSTGEEVNTEAFF.